Presented here are 12 T cell receptor beta chains from one specimen sequenced in a study of OX40 agonist ivuxolimab in advanced cancers. Libraries were prepared by immunoSEQ multiplex PCR; TCRdb keeps only in-frame clonotypes and omits some of them. This sample has about 93,000 clones, with 90% to 95% found just once. The sequencing used CD4+ or CD8+ T cells sorted from blood, collected in a trial of the OX40 agonist ivuxolimab. These receptors came from an adult with an advanced solid tumor such as melanoma, head and neck, liver or kidney cancer.

The genes are TRBV27 and TRBJ2-2; tentative D call: TRBD1 (5 bases). This CDR3 is 14 amino acids long. The V and J ends lost 8 bases and 5 bases respectively, with 15 bases between them. Germline loops: CDR1 MNHEY, CDR2 SMNVEV (reference sequence). This chain's CDR3 is CASSLAGQTGELFF. DNA of the CDR3: TGTGCCAGCTCCCTTGCAGGGCAGACCGGGGAGCTGTTTTTT.

This rearrangement joins TRBV6-1 to TRBJ1-2; TRBD1 agrees at 7 bases. The germline V gene has CDR1 MNHNS and CDR2 SASEGT. The CDR3 runs 11 residues. Trimming cost V 8 bases and J 8 bases; bases outside gene matches: 5. Written as DNA, the CDR3 is TGTGCCAGCCGGGACAGCGGAGGCTACACCTTC. Protein sequence: CASRDSGGYTF.

The CDR3 loop is CASSLAGGLDEQFF. CDR3 in DNA: TGTGCCAGCAGCTTGGCAGGGGGCTTAGATGAGCAGTTCTTC. This chain uses TRBV5-8 with TRBJ2-1; 8 bases agree with TRBD1. This CDR3 region has 14 residues. V gave up 0 bases and J gave up 8 bases; unmatched junction bases: 4. CDR1 and CDR2 (germline): SGHTS, YDEGEE.

J is TRBJ2-7 and V is TRBV4-1, with TRBD2 matching over 14 bases. This CDR3 region has 16 residues. J was trimmed by 5 bases and V by 1 base; bases with no gene match: 4. The germline CDR1 and CDR2 sequences are MGHRA and YSYEKL. DNA for the CDR3: TGCGCCAGCAGCCAAGTCGCGACTAGCGGGGGGGACGAGCAGTACTTC. Translating it yields CASSQVATSGGDEQYF.

A single count supports this clone. J is TRBJ1-2 and V is TRBV30; possible D gene TRBD1, 5 bases. CDR1 and CDR2 (germline): GTSNPN, SVGIG (reference sequence). The CDR3 consists of 15 residues. V dropped 5 bases and J dropped 4 bases, with 20 bases sitting between them. This chain's CDR3 is CAWHGGGRPPYGYTF. The DNA of the CDR3 is TGTGCCTGGCATGGGGGGGGACGGCCGCCCTATGGCTACACCTTC.

The gene calls are TRBV2 and TRBJ1-4; D remains ambiguous. Between the trimmed V and J ends, which lost 5 bases and 0 bases, there was a span of 13 bases. Germline values: CDR1 SNHLY, CDR2 FYNNEI. This CDR3 has 16 amino acids. Written as DNA, the CDR3 is TGTGCCAGCAGTCCAACGGTTGGCTCAACTAATGAAAAACTGTTTTTT. It yields the protein CASSPTVGSTNEKLFF.

The chain combines TRBV18 with TRBJ2-2, with D possibly matching TRBD1 (6 bases). The V gene lost 3 bases and the J gene lost 9 bases, with 11 bases spanning the gap. This CDR3 region has 13 residues. CDR1 is KGHSH, CDR2 LQKENI, per germline. CDR3 in DNA: TGTGCCAGCTCACCTACAGGGATGCGGGAGCTGTTTTTT. It codes for CASSPTGMRELFF.

This sequence joins TRBV19 and TRBJ1-1; TRBD1 agrees at 7 bases. This CDR3 is 13 amino acids long. Trimming at V came to 7 bases and at J to 7 bases, leaving 9 bases not matched to a gene. CDR1 LNHDA and CDR2 SQIVND come from the germline V gene (reference sequence). The CDR3 DNA follows: TGTGCCAGTAATCCGGGACAGAGCTTTGAAGCTTTCTTT. Translation gives CASNPGQSFEAFF.

The chain combines TRBV29-1 with TRBJ2-1; 8 bases line up with TRBD2. Germline V gene lookup returns CDR1 SQVTM and CDR2 ANQGSEA. V trimming: 8 bases; J trimming: 0 bases; junction bases outside the gene matches: 12. The CDR3 contains 16 residues. The CDR3 region is CSQREYCLGSYNEQFF. The CDR3 DNA reads as TGCAGCCAGCGGGAGTATTGCCTGGGCTCCTACAATGAGCAGTTCTTC.

The V gene is TRBV6-5, the J gene TRBJ2-5, with 8 positions matching TRBD1. With 5 bases clipped from V and 5 bases from J, the junction kept 7 bases outside the gene matches. The germline V gene encodes CDR1 MNHEY and CDR2 SVGAGI. The CDR3 has 14 residues. The CDR3 protein is CASSPPDRAETQYF. The CDR3 DNA follows: TGTGCCAGCAGTCCCCCGGACAGGGCGGAGACCCAGTACTTC.

This chain links TRBV6-6 with TRBJ1-2; the D is unclear. There are 11 residues in the CDR3. Germline CDR1 is MNHNY and CDR2 is SVGAGI (reference sequence). Deletions cut 5 bases from V and 4 bases from J, with 5 bases between. The chain's CDR3 is CASSPAYGYTF. CDR3 bases: TGTGCCAGCAGTCCCGCCTATGGCTACACCTTC.

The chain uses TRBV19 and TRBJ1-1; D call uncertain. The CDR3 spans 13 residues. Trimming pared 7 bases from V and 4 bases from J, leaving 13 bases between. Looked up from germline, CDR1 is LNHDA and CDR2 is SQIVND (reference sequence). The CDR3 DNA reads TGTGCCAGTAAGGCCGAGCGGGGCACTGAAGCTTTCTTT. Protein: CASKAERGTEAFF.